A few counts support the clone carrying this TCR beta chain. Its antigen is not known. The sample comes from a study of response to subunit inactivated influenza vaccine. Study-level findings and limits: The authors proposed limited new T cell recruitment per seasonal influenza vaccination.

Trimming left V 2 bases short and J 6 bases short, with 14 bases between. Germline V gives CDR1 SEHNR, CDR2 FQNEAQ (reference sequence). CDR3 length: 15 amino acids. TCRdb reprocessed the RT-PCR reads with MiXCR, giving one entry per CDR3 protein. The sample holds roughly 700,000 distinct CDR3 sequences, about 15% seen once. The source of this sequence is a man aged 45-65 years who received an inactivated influenza vaccine. Material: PBMCs from blood, obtained less than 15 days before vaccination. The chain employs TRBV7-9 and TRBJ2-1; D ambiguous. The CDR3 region is CASSLWRDPFNEQFF. CDR3 DNA sequence: TGTGCCAGCAGCTTATGGCGCGATCCCTTCAATGAGCAGTTCTTC.